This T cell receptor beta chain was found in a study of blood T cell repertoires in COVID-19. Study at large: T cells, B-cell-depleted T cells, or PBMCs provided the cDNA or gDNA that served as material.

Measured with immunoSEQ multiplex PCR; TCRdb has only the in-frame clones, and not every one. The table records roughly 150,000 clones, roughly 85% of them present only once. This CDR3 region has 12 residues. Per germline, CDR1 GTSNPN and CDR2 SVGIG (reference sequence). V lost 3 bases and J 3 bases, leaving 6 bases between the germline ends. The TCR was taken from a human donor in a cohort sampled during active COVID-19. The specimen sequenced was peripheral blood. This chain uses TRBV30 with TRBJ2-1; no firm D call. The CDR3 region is CAWRFGYNEQFF. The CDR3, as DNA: TGTGCCTGGAGGTTCGGCTACAATGAGCAGTTCTTC. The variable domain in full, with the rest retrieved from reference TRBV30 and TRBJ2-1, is SQTIHQWPATLVQPVGSPLSLECTVEGTSNPNLYWYRQAAGRGLQLLFYSVGIGQISSEVPQNLSASRPQDRQFILSSKKLLLSDSGFYLCAWRFGYNEQFFGPGTRLTVL.